This entry is about one T cell receptor (beta chain). Its specificity is unknown. V dropped 7 bases and J dropped 7 bases, with 19 bases sitting between them. The germline gives CDR1 MDHEN, CDR2 SYDVKM. The CDR3 is made up of 15 amino acids. These data come from a study of Ad26.COV2.S vaccination and SARS-CoV-2 variants. Overall study findings and caveats: Placebo recipients showed lower spike-specific TCR breadth than vaccinees.

Stated treatment: roughly 20 received Ad26.COV2.S at low or high dose, single or two shots; about 5 received placebo; per-sample allocation not given. Vaccine and placebo recipients were sampled on day 63 after the first injection. The repertoire was sequenced with immunoSEQ multiplex PCR; TCRdb's copy has only in-frame clones and lacks some. The table lists about 400,000 clones, around 91% of them singletons, with about 2% in the top ten. The TCR was taken from a person between 18 and 60 years old who received the Ad26.COV2.S COVID-19 vaccine or a placebo. This sequence joins TRBV28 and TRBJ2-2; D call uncertain. Here the sequenced sample was peripheral blood, taken in a trial of Ad26.COV2.S vaccine versus placebo. This CDR3 is CASTPPAIIGGELFF. The CDR3 bases are TGTGCCAGCACCCCTCCAGCAATAATCGGCGGGGAGCTGTTTTTT.